This entry lists 22 T cell receptor beta chains sequenced from one sample in a study of blood T cell repertoires in COVID-19. The assay was immunoSEQ multiplex PCR, and TCRdb's table has in-frame clones only and misses some. Counted here are 150,000 to 200,000 clones, 75% to 80% occurring once; the ten biggest clones make up less than 30%. The sequenced sample was peripheral blood. The receptor set was obtained from a woman between 65 and 79 years old with acute or convalescent COVID-19.

For the CDR3, the DNA is TGTGCCTGGACTCAGAAGGGGGCGGATGGCTACACCTTC. It translates to CAWTQKGADGYTF. The chain is built from TRBV30 and TRBJ1-2, with TRBD1 identical over 7 bases. This CDR3 contains 13 residues. Germline CDR1 GTSNPN, CDR2 SVGIG (reference sequence). V lost 4 bases to trimming and J lost 6 bases; unmatched junction nucleotides: 8.

The chain combines TRBV24-1 with TRBJ2-2; 7 positions agree with TRBD1. Per germline, CDR1 KGHDR and CDR2 SFDVKD. The CDR3 covers 16 residues. Trimming took 3 bases from V and 4 from J; bases not matched to a gene: 7. In DNA form, the CDR3 reads TGTGCCACCAGTGATCCTCGGGACAGTATCACCGGGGAGCTGTTTTTT. It codes for CATSDPRDSITGELFF.

The chain uses TRBV29-1 and TRBJ1-2, with 8 bases fitting TRBD1. Germline values: CDR1 SQVTM, CDR2 ANQGSEA. The CDR3 has 13 amino acids. The V gene end was trimmed by 6 bases and the J gene end by 3 bases; junction bases not matched to a gene: 6. The CDR3 loop reads CSVVRTGHYGYTF. The CDR3 region has the DNA TGCAGCGTCGTCCGGACAGGGCACTATGGCTACACCTTC.

This clone appeared once. This sequence joins TRBV10-2 and TRBJ2-6; 7 bases are shared with TRBD2. CDR1 and CDR2 from the germline V gene are WSHSY and SAAADI. After removal of 6 bases from V and 0 bases from J, the junction contained 8 bases not matched to a gene. This CDR3 has 17 residues. This CDR3 reads CASSLAEATSGANVLTF. CDR3 DNA: TGCGCCAGCAGCCTAGCGGAGGCAACCTCTGGGGCCAACGTCCTGACTTTC.

The CDR3 DNA reads as TGTGCCAGCAGTACCAACACACGGGGGAATTCACCCCTCCACTTT. The encoded protein is CASSTNTRGNSPLHF. The chain employs TRBV6-5 and TRBJ1-6, with D possibly matching TRBD1 (5 bases). CDR3 size: 15 residues. The germline V gene encodes CDR1 MNHEY and CDR2 SVGAGI. The V and J ends lost 5 bases and 7 bases respectively, with 15 bases between them.

V and J are TRBV19 and TRBJ2-6; D is unclear. This CDR3 contains 15 residues. With 7 bases removed from V and 0 bases from J, the gap between germline ends came to 10 bases. The germline V gene encodes CDR1 LNHDA and CDR2 SQIVND (reference sequence). CDR3 amino acids: CASKQKSSGANVLTF. CDR3 in DNA: TGTGCCAGTAAGCAAAAGTCCTCTGGGGCCAACGTCCTGACTTTC.

This clone was seen just once. CDR3 in DNA: TGTGCCAGCAGCCAACAGGGTTCTAGCGGGACCGGCTACAATGAGCAGTTCTTC. This gives the protein CASSQQGSSGTGYNEQFF. This sequence joins TRBV14 and TRBJ2-1; 9 bases match TRBD2. After removal of 2 bases from V and 3 bases from J, the junction contained 11 bases not matched to a gene. The CDR3 has 18 amino acids. CDR1 and CDR2 from the germline V gene are SGHDN and FVKESK.

CDR3 DNA: TGTGCCAGCAGTTTACCCCCCCAGGGGACCCTTAGCAATCAGCCCCAGCATTTT. Translating it yields CASSLPPQGTLSNQPQHF. The chain couples TRBV28 to TRBJ1-5; D perhaps matches TRBD1 (6 bases). V was shortened by 2 bases and J by 0 bases, with 17 bases between the two germline ends. This CDR3 is built from 18 residues. Germline CDR1 and CDR2: MDHEN and SYDVKM.

V gene TRBV7-2 combines with J gene TRBJ2-1, with 8 nucleotides matching TRBD2. This CDR3 comprises 15 residues. With V trimmed by 2 bases and J by 0 bases, 0 bases remained unmatched. Germline loops: CDR1 SGHTA, CDR2 FQGNSA. The CDR3 is CASSLLAGSYNEQFF. The CDR3 DNA reads as TGTGCCAGCAGCTTACTAGCGGGCTCCTACAATGAGCAGTTCTTC.

The genes are TRBV2 and TRBJ2-7; D unresolved. Trimming removed 4 bases at V and 0 bases at J, with 7 bases between. CDR1 is SNHLY, CDR2 FYNNEI, per germline. CDR3 length: 13 residues. CDR3 amino acids: CASSVLSSYEQYF. CDR3 DNA: TGTGCCAGCAGTGTCCTAAGCTCCTACGAGCAGTACTTC.

This clone was observed once. The rearrangement joins TRBV6-4 to TRBJ1-2, with a tentative D call TRBD1 (6 bases). V shed 4 bases and J shed 7 bases, with 19 bases lying between them. There are 15 residues in the CDR3. CDR1 MRHNA and CDR2 SNTAGT come from the germline V gene. Written as DNA, the CDR3 is TGTGCCAGCAGTGCCGAAATGGGGACAATGGGTGGCTACACCTTC. Residues: CASSAEMGTMGGYTF.

This rearrangement joins TRBV7-2 to TRBJ2-1; a possible D gene is TRBD2 (6 bases). CDR3 length: 13 amino acids. CDR1 is SGHTA, CDR2 FQGNSA, per germline. V was pared by 6 bases and J by 6 bases, with 12 bases between. CDR3 sequence (DNA): TGTGCCAGCAGTGATAGCGGAGCCAATGAGCAGTTCTTC. Protein: CASSDSGANEQFF.

The V gene is TRBV15, the J gene TRBJ2-2; TRBD2 matches at 9 bases. Germline assignment: CDR1 LNHNV and CDR2 YYDKDF (reference sequence). The CDR3 covers 16 residues. J lost 7 bases, V lost 7 bases, and 13 bases had no gene match. CDR3 nucleotide sequence: TGTGCCACCATGGGACCCTTAGCGGGAGTAGGCGGGGAGCTGTTTTTT. It specifies CATMGPLAGVGGELFF.

This chain links TRBV28 with TRBJ2-7, with 11 bases aligning to TRBD2. The germline V gene has CDR1 MDHEN and CDR2 SYDVKM. This CDR3 region has 18 residues. J was trimmed by 2 bases and V by 5 bases; bases with no gene match: 14. DNA of the CDR3: TGTGCCAGCAGTCCCCTACGGCCGGGACTAGCGGAGACCTACGAGCAGTACTTC. Protein product: CASSPLRPGLAETYEQYF. Using reference TRBV28 and TRBJ2-7 for the parts outside the CDR3, the full variable domain is DVKVTQSSRYLVKRTGEKVFLECVQDMDHENMFWYRQDPGLGLRLIYFSYDVKMKEKGDIPEGYSVSREKKERFSLILESASTNQTSMYLCASSPLRPGLAETYEQYFGPGTRLTVT.

This clone occurred a few times. The chain employs TRBV5-4 and TRBJ1-4; D is perhaps TRBD1 (5 bases). CDR3 length: 13 residues. The V end was cut by 6 bases, the J end by 8 bases, with 14 bases between. The germline V gene has CDR1 SGHNT and CDR2 YYREEE (reference sequence). The chain's CDR3 is CASKIQGDEKLFF. CDR3 DNA: TGTGCCAGCAAGATTCAGGGTGACGAAAAACTGTTTTTT. Full variable domain (outside the CDR3, taken from reference TRBV5-4 and TRBJ1-4): ETGVTQSPTHLIKTRGQQVTLRCSSQSGHNTVSWYQQALGQGPQFIFQYYREEENGRGNFPPRFSGLQFPNYSSELNVNALELDDSALYLCASKIQGDEKLFFGSGTQLSVL.

J is TRBJ2-5 and V is TRBV10-1; 9 positions match TRBD1. In germline, CDR1 is WNHNN, CDR2 SYGVQD (reference sequence). Trimming at V came to 3 bases and at J to 5 bases, leaving 4 bases not matched to a gene. The CDR3 runs to 14 residues. In DNA, the CDR3 is TGCGCCAGCAGTGACTACAGGGGGCTCGAGACCCAGTACTTC. Protein product: CASSDYRGLETQYF.

The J gene is TRBJ1-1, the V gene TRBV18; no firm D call. Germline V lookup: CDR1 KGHSH, CDR2 LQKENI. Trimming shortened V by 3 bases and J by 1 base, and 12 bases separated the two germline ends. The CDR3 loop spans 15 amino acids. CDR3 sequence: CASSPFLTQNTEAFF. CDR3 DNA: TGTGCCAGCTCACCCTTCCTGACACAGAACACTGAAGCTTTCTTT.

This sequence joins TRBV19 and TRBJ1-6; tentatively, D is TRBD1 (6 bases). Per germline, CDR1 LNHDA and CDR2 SQIVND (reference sequence). V shed 3 bases and J shed 10 bases, with 16 bases lying between them. The CDR3 extends over 15 amino acids. CDR3 nucleotide sequence: TGTGCCAGTAGTATGGGCGGCAGGGGACGATCACCCCTCCACTTT. Protein product: CASSMGGRGRSPLHF.

The CDR3 DNA follows: TGTGCCAGCTCGCCGTCACAGGTACCCTATGGCTACACCTTC. Protein sequence: CASSPSQVPYGYTF. V gene TRBV6-5 combines with J gene TRBJ1-2, with D perhaps matching TRBD1 (5 bases). The germline gives CDR1 MNHEY, CDR2 SVGAGI. V was shortened by 8 bases and J by 4 bases, with 17 bases between the two germline ends. The CDR3 has 14 residues.

The chain links TRBV5-1 to TRBJ2-4; D not certain. V was trimmed by 6 bases and J by 0 bases, leaving 13 bases between them. CDR1 SGHRS and CDR2 YFSETQ come from the germline V gene. The CDR3 consists of 15 residues. This chain's CDR3 is CASTLGPAAKNIQYF. Here the CDR3 DNA reads TGCGCCAGCACCCTTGGCCCCGCAGCCAAAAACATTCAGTACTTC. The entire variable domain, with the rest obtained from reference TRBV5-1 and TRBJ2-4, is as follows: KAGVTQTPRYLIKTRGQQVTLSCSPISGHRSVSWYQQTPGQGLQFLFEYFSETQRNKGNFPGRFSGRQFSNSRSEMNVSTLELGDSALYLCASTLGPAAKNIQYFGAGTRLSVL.

V and J are TRBV7-3 and TRBJ2-1; tentative D call: TRBD1 (6 bases). Germline-derived CDR1 and CDR2 are SGHTA and FQGTGA. V was trimmed by 4 bases and J by 9 bases, leaving 13 bases between them. This CDR3 spans 13 amino acids. Here the CDR3 DNA reads TGTGCCAGCAGCTGGAATTTAGGGGGTGAGCAGTTCTTC. Protein sequence: CASSWNLGGEQFF.

V usage is TRBV7-3 and J usage is TRBJ2-1; TRBD1 might be the D (5 bases). Looked up from germline, CDR1 is SGHTA and CDR2 is FQGTGA. This CDR3 is 14 amino acids long. Trimming removed 8 bases from V and 9 bases from J, with 20 bases in between. CDR3 sequence: CASGHRLEAGEQFF. The CDR3 DNA reads as TGTGCCAGCGGACACAGGTTAGAAGCAGGTGAGCAGTTCTTC.